The entry below describes one T cell receptor beta chain. This sample is drawn from a study of blood T cell repertoires in COVID-19. TCRdb's table, derived via immunoSEQ multiplex PCR, lists solely in-frame clones and lacks some. The sample lists hundreds of thousands of clones, approximately 88% seen once, with 7.8% in the top ten. Germline V CDR1 and CDR2: MNHNS, SASEGT. The CDR3 runs to 15 residues. V was clipped by 1 base and J by 2 bases, with 10 bases between them. This sequence joins TRBV6-1 and TRBJ2-3; no reliable D call. This TCR was sampled from a woman aged 45-65 years with COVID-19, enrolled during active disease. Sequenced: peripheral blood. CDR3 in DNA: TGTGCCAGCAGTGAAGGGGCTTCGACCACAGATACGCAGTATTTT. Translation: CASSEGASTTDTQYF.